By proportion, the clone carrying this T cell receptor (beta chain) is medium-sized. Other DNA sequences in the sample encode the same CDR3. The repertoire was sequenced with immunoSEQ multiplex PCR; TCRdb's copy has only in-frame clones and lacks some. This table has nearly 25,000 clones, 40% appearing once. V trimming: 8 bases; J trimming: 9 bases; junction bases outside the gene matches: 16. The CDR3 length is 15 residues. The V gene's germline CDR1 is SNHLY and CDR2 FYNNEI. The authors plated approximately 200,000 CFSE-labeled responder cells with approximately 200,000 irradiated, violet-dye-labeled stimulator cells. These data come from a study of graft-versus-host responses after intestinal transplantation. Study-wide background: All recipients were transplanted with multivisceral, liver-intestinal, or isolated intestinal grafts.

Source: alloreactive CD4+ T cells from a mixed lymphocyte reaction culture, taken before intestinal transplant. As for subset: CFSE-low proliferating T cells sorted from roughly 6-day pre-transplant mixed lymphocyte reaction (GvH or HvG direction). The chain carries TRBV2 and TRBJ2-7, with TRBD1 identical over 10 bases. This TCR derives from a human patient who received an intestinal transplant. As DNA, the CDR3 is TGTGCCAGCGGACCGGACAGGGGGTGGCTTGAGTGGCAGTACTTC. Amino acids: CASGPDRGWLEWQYF.